Listed here are 18 T cell receptor beta chains from one sample, sequenced in a study of cytomegalovirus exposure and HLA in healthy donors. PCR involved 60 Vbeta and 13 Jbeta primers. The protocol was immunoSEQ multiplex PCR, while the TCRdb copy is restricted to in-frame clones and leaves out a portion. The sample includes some 180,000 clones, around 80% of them seen just once. The sample consisted of PBMCs. The receptor set was obtained from a girl between 5 and 17 years old in good health and CMV-seropositive.

The chain links TRBV29-1 to TRBJ1-2, with D hard to call. This CDR3 has 14 residues. V was pared by 7 bases and J by 3 bases, with 18 bases between. Germline V CDR1 and CDR2: SQVTM, ANQGSEA. CDR3 residues: CSAGREGVDYGYTF. CDR3 in DNA: TGCAGCGCCGGACGGGAGGGAGTTGACTATGGCTACACCTTC. The entire variable domain, with the rest obtained from reference TRBV29-1 and TRBJ1-2, is as follows: SAVISQKPSRDICQRGTSLTIQCQVDSQVTMMFWYRQQPGQSLTLIATANQGSEATYESGFVIDKFPISRPNLTFSTLTVSNMSPEDSSIYLCSAGREGVDYGYTFGSGTRLTVV.

This rearrangement joins TRBV27 to TRBJ2-7, with 9 nucleotides matching TRBD1. Germline values: CDR1 MNHEY, CDR2 SMNVEV (reference sequence). This CDR3 has 18 amino acids. Losses at the gene ends were 0 bases for V and 3 bases for J; bases not matched to a gene: 12. CDR3 sequence reads: CASSLSGDRVVSYYEQYF. CDR3 bases: TGTGCCAGCAGTTTATCGGGGGACAGGGTAGTATCCTACTACGAGCAGTACTTC.

This sequence joins TRBV2 and TRBJ2-7; TRBD2 agrees at 13 bases. CDR1 is SNHLY, CDR2 FYNNEI, per germline. Germline trimming cut 3 bases from V and 1 base from J; bases unmatched to any gene: 15. The CDR3 length is 20 residues. The CDR3: CASSDTRTSGSSRVSYEQYF. CDR3 in DNA: TGTGCCAGCAGTGATACCCGGACTAGCGGGAGCTCCCGTGTATCCTACGAGCAGTACTTC.

This sequence joins TRBV5-1 and TRBJ1-1; D remains ambiguous. V was pared by 4 bases and J by 1 base, with 11 bases between. CDR1 and CDR2 (germline): SGHRS, YFSETQ. The CDR3 consists of 14 residues. As DNA, the CDR3 is TGCGCCAGCAGCGTGGCTAGGTCGAACACTGAAGCTTTCTTT. It specifies CASSVARSNTEAFF.

This clone was observed a single time. V gene TRBV6-1 combines with J gene TRBJ1-4; D is possibly TRBD1 (5 bases). Per the germline V gene, CDR1 is MNHNS and CDR2 is SASEGT. V dropped 6 bases and J dropped 8 bases, with 16 bases sitting between them. CDR3 length equals 14 residues. The CDR3 DNA reads TGTGCCAGCAGGCCACTCGGGGGGGTGGAAAAACTGTTTTTT. This translates into CASRPLGGVEKLFF.

This sequence joins TRBV29-1 and TRBJ2-1; 8 bases line up with TRBD2. Germline V gives CDR1 SQVTM, CDR2 ANQGSEA. This CDR3 region has 14 residues. The J segment lost 9 bases and the V segment lost 3 bases, leaving 10 bases of the junction unmatched. The CDR3 sequence is CSVDFAGGWGEQFF. CDR3 DNA: TGCAGCGTTGATTTTGCGGGGGGATGGGGTGAGCAGTTCTTC.

This rearrangement joins TRBV20-1 to TRBJ1-2; D remains ambiguous. The V gene's germline CDR1 is DFQATT and CDR2 SNEGSKA (reference sequence). The germline V and J ends were trimmed by 4 bases and 8 bases, with 8 bases remaining between them. The CDR3 extends over 10 amino acids. Written as DNA, the CDR3 is TGCAGTGCTATCAGGAACGGCTACACCTTC. Translated, it gives CSAIRNGYTF.

This chain uses TRBV10-3 with TRBJ1-5, with 7 bases aligning to TRBD1. The junction had 7 bases not matched to a gene; V was cut back by 10 bases and J by 1 base. Germline CDR1 and CDR2: ENHRY and SYGVKD. This CDR3 spans 14 amino acids. The CDR3 protein is CATGQDMSNQPQHF. The CDR3 nucleotides are TGTGCCACCGGACAGGACATGAGCAATCAGCCCCAGCATTTT.

This sequence joins TRBV6-4 and TRBJ2-2; 7 nucleotides line up with TRBD2. V lost 0 bases and J lost 5; bases outside the gene matches: 3. The CDR3 consists of 15 residues. The germline CDR1 and CDR2 sequences are MRHNA and SNTAGT. CDR3: CASSDSAGETGELFF. CDR3 nucleotide sequence: TGTGCCAGCAGTGACTCGGCGGGAGAAACCGGGGAGCTGTTTTTT.

The CDR3 loop is CASRILSSGANVLTF. The CDR3 nucleotides are TGTGCCAGCAGAATACTCTCCTCTGGGGCCAACGTCCTGACTTTC. The V gene is TRBV6-1, the J gene TRBJ2-6; no clear D. The CDR3 runs 15 residues. V shed 6 bases and J shed 0 bases, with 9 bases lying between them. The germline V gene encodes CDR1 MNHNS and CDR2 SASEGT.

The gene calls are TRBV29-1 and TRBJ2-4, with a weak D call TRBD2 (5 bases). The germline V gene has CDR1 SQVTM and CDR2 ANQGSEA. The CDR3 runs to 14 residues. Trimming removed 6 bases at V and 0 bases at J, with 12 bases between. The CDR3 protein is CSVTIGVAKNIQYF. CDR3 nucleotides: TGCAGCGTCACGATCGGGGTAGCCAAAAACATTCAGTACTTC.

Details on this clone: Other DNA sequences in this specimen translate into the identical CDR3. The V call is TRBV6-5, the J call TRBJ1-2; 9 bases agree with TRBD1. The V gene's germline CDR1 is MNHEY and CDR2 SVGAGI. The CDR3 totals 15 residues. The V segment lost 3 bases and the J segment 6 bases; nucleotides outside the gene matches: 8. The CDR3 DNA is TGTGCCAGCAGTTATAGCTTTACAGGGGGCGATGGCTACACCTTC. It specifies CASSYSFTGGDGYTF.

The V gene is TRBV10-1, the J gene TRBJ2-1; a weak D match, TRBD2 (7 bases). V lost 3 bases to trimming and J lost 7 bases, with 16 bases between them. CDR1 and CDR2 (germline): WNHNN, SYGVQD (reference sequence). CDR3 size: 15 residues. The CDR3 reads CASSDPGRGRNEQFF. CDR3 nucleotides: TGCGCCAGCAGTGATCCGGGGAGGGGGAGGAATGAGCAGTTCTTC.

This clone was recorded only once. The chain combines TRBV5-1 with TRBJ1-1; possible D gene TRBD1, 5 bases. V shed 0 bases and J shed 0 bases, with 9 bases lying between them. Germline CDR1 and CDR2: SGHRS and YFSETQ. This CDR3 region has 15 residues. The CDR3 protein is CASSLVRALNTEAFF. Written as DNA, the CDR3 is TGCGCCAGCAGCTTGGTCAGGGCCTTGAACACTGAAGCTTTCTTT.

V gene TRBV15 combines with J gene TRBJ1-2; 8 positions match TRBD1. The CDR3 sequence is 13 residues long. Germline lookup yields CDR1 LNHNV and CDR2 YYDKDF (reference sequence). The ends lost 8 bases at V and 4 bases at J; junction bases unmatched: 6. The CDR3 bases are TGTGCCACCTCGACAGGGGAATCCTATGGCTACACCTTC. This codes for CATSTGESYGYTF.

CDR3: CASSESGRKPGEQYF. CDR3 bases: TGTGCCAGCAGCGAAAGCGGGAGAAAACCCGGGGAGCAGTACTTC. The gene calls are TRBV2 and TRBJ2-7, with 8 bases fitting TRBD2. Germline CDR1 reads SNHLY; CDR2 reads FYNNEI. The CDR3 contains 15 residues. Germline trimming cut 6 bases from V and 7 bases from J; bases unmatched to any gene: 14.

V and J are TRBV7-9 and TRBJ1-5; D gene ambiguous. CDR3 length: 16 residues. Trimming removed 4 bases at V and 0 bases at J, with 13 bases between. Germline V CDR1 and CDR2: SEHNR, FQNEAQ (reference sequence). In DNA, the CDR3 is TGTGCCAGCAGCTCTACCTCAGGCTATAGCAATCAGCCCCAGCATTTT. Encoded protein: CASSSTSGYSNQPQHF.

Here the CDR3 DNA reads TGTGCCAGCAGTTCTCGGGTTGTCCTCTCCGGCGAGCAGTACTTC. Residues: CASSSRVVLSGEQYF. The chain combines TRBV6-5 with TRBJ2-7; D gene unclear. This CDR3 is 15 amino acids long. CDR1 and CDR2 (germline): MNHEY, SVGAGI. Trimming left V 4 bases short and J 6 bases short, with 19 bases between.